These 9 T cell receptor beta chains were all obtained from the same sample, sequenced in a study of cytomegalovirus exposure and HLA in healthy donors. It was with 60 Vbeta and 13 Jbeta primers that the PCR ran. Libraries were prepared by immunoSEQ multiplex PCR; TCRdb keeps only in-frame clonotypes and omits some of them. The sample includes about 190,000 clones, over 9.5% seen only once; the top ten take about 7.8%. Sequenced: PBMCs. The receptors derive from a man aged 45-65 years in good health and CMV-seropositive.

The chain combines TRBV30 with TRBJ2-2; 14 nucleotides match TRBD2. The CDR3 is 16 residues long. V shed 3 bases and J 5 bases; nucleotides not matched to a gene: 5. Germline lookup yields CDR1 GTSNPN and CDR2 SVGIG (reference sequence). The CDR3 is CAWRTSGGAGTGELFF. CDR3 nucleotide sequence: TGTGCCTGGAGGACTAGCGGGGGGGCTGGGACCGGGGAGCTGTTTTTT.

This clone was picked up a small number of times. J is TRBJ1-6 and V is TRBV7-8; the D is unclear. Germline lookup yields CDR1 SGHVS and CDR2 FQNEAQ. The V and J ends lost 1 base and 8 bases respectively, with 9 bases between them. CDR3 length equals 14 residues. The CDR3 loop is CASSLVPVDSPLHF. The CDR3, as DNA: TGTGCCAGCAGCTTAGTCCCCGTTGATTCACCCCTCCACTTT.

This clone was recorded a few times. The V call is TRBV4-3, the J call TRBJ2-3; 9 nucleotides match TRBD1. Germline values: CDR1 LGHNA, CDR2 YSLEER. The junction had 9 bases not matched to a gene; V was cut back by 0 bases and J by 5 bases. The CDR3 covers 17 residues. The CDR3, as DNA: TGCGCCAGCAGCCAAGATTGGGGACAGGGAAGTTTAGATACGCAGTATTTT. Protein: CASSQDWGQGSLDTQYF.

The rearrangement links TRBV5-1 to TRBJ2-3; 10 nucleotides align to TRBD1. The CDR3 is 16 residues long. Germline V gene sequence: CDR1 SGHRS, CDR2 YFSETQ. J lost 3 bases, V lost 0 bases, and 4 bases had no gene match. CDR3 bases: TGCGCCAGCAGCTTGGGGGCGGGACAGGGGACAGATACGCAGTATTTT. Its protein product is CASSLGAGQGTDTQYF. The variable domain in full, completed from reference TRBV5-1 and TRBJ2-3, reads KAGVTQTPRYLIKTRGQQVTLSCSPISGHRSVSWYQQTPGQGLQFLFEYFSETQRNKGNFPGRFSGRQFSNSRSEMNVSTLELGDSALYLCASSLGAGQGTDTQYFGPGTRLTVL.

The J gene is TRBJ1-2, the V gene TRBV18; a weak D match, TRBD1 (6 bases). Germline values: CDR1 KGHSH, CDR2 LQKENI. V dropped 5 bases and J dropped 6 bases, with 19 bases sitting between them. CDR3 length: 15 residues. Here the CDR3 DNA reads TGTGCCAGCTCAAGCCCGACAGGCCAGAGGGATGGCTACACCTTC. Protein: CASSSPTGQRDGYTF. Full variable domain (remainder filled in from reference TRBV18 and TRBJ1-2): NAGVMQNPRHLVRRRGQEARLRCSPMKGHSHVYWYRQLPEEGLKFMVYLQKENIIDESGMPKERFSAEFPKEGPSILRIQQVVRGDSAAYFCASSSPTGQRDGYTFGSGTRLTVV.

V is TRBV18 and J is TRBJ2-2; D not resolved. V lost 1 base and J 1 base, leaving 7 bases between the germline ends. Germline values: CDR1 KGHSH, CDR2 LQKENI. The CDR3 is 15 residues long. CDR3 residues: CASSPQAGNTGELFF. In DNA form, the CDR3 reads TGTGCCAGCTCACCACAGGCAGGGAACACCGGGGAGCTGTTTTTT.

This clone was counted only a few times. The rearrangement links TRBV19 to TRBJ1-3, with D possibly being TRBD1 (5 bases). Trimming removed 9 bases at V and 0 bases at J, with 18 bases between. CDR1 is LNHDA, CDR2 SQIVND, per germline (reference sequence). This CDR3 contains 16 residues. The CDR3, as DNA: TGTGCCAGCTCCGGACAAACTCCTCGCTCTGGAAACACCATATATTTT. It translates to CASSGQTPRSGNTIYF.

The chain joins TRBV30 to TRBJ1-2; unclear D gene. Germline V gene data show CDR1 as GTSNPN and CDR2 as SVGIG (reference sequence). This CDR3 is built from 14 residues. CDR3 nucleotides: TGTGTCTCCTACGGTCTCCGTCCTAACTATGGCTACACCTTC. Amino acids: CVSYGLRPNYGYTF.

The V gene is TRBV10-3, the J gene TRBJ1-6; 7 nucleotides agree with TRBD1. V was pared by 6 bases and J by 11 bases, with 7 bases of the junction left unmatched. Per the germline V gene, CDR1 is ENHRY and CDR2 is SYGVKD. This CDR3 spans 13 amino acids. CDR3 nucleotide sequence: TGTGCCATCAGCAGAGACAGGGACACACCCCTCCACTTT. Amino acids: CAISRDRDTPLHF.